This T cell receptor beta chain was observed in a study of T cells in localized non-small cell lung cancer. Study findings and constraints: A median of about 54 of the top 100 tumor clones appeared in adjacent lung, which was paired and uninvolved. Adjacent uninvolved lung had the highest clonality, suggesting focused antigen responses. Heterogeneity is still possible, as just one tumor region was sequenced.

The repertoire was sequenced with immunoSEQ multiplex PCR; TCRdb's copy has only in-frame clones and lacks some. The profile covers 20,000 to 25,000 clones, with 86% appearing a single time and 0.9% to 1.4% taken by the ten largest. This clone showed up just a few times. What it binds is not known. Within the sample, other DNA sequences also encode this same CDR3. The V gene's germline CDR1 is MNHEY and CDR2 SVGAGI. The CDR3 contains 13 residues. Trimming took 6 bases from V and 4 from J, leaving 12 bases between them. The chain employs TRBV6-5 and TRBJ1-1; D may be TRBD1 (5 bases). This specimen consisted of peripheral blood, obtained before any cancer treatment. This receptor was obtained from a woman aged 40-70 years with stage I lung adenocarcinoma. CDR3 residues: CASRQGFGTEAFF. CDR3 DNA: TGTGCCAGCAGGCAGGGATTCGGCACTGAAGCTTTCTTT.